These 15 T cell receptor beta chains were sequenced from one sample in a study of blood T cell repertoires in COVID-19. TCRdb's table, derived via immunoSEQ multiplex PCR, lists solely in-frame clones and lacks some. The table includes 300,000 to 350,000 clones, over 80% detected once. Sequenced material: PBMCs or T cells enriched from blood (not recorded which). These receptor sequences come from a man aged 25-40 years who had recovered from COVID-19.

The chain joins TRBV6-1 to TRBJ1-5, with TRBD1 as a possible D gene (5 bases). The CDR3 runs to 15 residues. Germline V gene lookup returns CDR1 MNHNS and CDR2 SASEGT. V was shortened by 5 bases and J by 1 base, with 12 bases between the two germline ends. The CDR3 here is CASSPRRQSNQPQHF. CDR3 bases: TGTGCCAGCAGTCCTAGGAGACAGAGCAATCAGCCCCAGCATTTT.

This clone showed up just a few times. The chain employs TRBV23-1 and TRBJ1-4; no definite D call. TRBV23-1 is noted as an ORF with a role that remains uncertain. There are 13 residues in the CDR3. The germline V and J ends were trimmed by 8 bases and 8 bases, with 15 bases remaining between them. Here the CDR3 reads CASPTPLGEKLFF. In DNA, the CDR3 is TGCGCCAGCCCGACCCCGCTCGGGGAAAAACTGTTTTTT.

This clone was picked up a small number of times. This chain links TRBV7-8 with TRBJ1-6; tentatively, D is TRBD1 (5 bases). The V and J ends lost 4 bases and 9 bases respectively, with 19 bases between them. CDR3 length: 16 amino acids. Germline CDR1 is SGHVS and CDR2 is FQNEAQ. CDR3: CASSSRFDGGVSPLHF. The CDR3 DNA reads as TGTGCCAGCAGCTCCCGATTTGACGGAGGGGTTTCACCCCTCCACTTT. Drawing the rest from reference TRBV7-8 and TRBJ1-6, the complete variable domain is GAGVSQSPRYKVAKRGQDVALRCDPISGHVSLFWYQQALGQGPEFLTYFQNEAQLDKSGLPSDRFFAERPEGSVSTLKIQRTQQEDSAVYLCASSSRFDGGVSPLHFGNGTRLTVT.

The chain combines TRBV11-2 with TRBJ2-5; the match to TRBD2 covers 9 bases. Germline V gene lookup returns CDR1 SGHAT and CDR2 FQNNGV. The CDR3 runs to 13 residues. V was clipped by 1 base and J by 9 bases; unmatched bases: 3. This CDR3 reads CASSLGSGGAQYF. CDR3 coding DNA: TGTGCCAGCAGCTTAGGTAGCGGGGGTGCCCAGTACTTC.

This chain joins TRBV28 and TRBJ2-5; TRBD1 is a possible D gene (6 bases). Germline V lookup: CDR1 MDHEN, CDR2 SYDVKM. Trimming removed 4 bases from V and 7 bases from J, with 19 bases in between. This CDR3 has 15 residues. The CDR3 nucleotides are TGTGCCAGCAGTTCATCTGGACAGACCCGGGGGACCCAGTACTTC. The encoded protein is CASSSSGQTRGTQYF.

This clone was recorded a few times. The identical CDR3 is also encoded by other nucleotide sequences in the sample. V usage is TRBV12-3 or TRBV12-4 and J usage is TRBJ1-2, with D unresolved. The CDR3 has 12 residues. Trimming removed 6 bases from V and 5 bases from J, with 10 bases in between. The CDR3, as DNA: TGTGCCAGCAGCCTCTCCTCTTATGGCTACACCTTC. Its protein product is CASSLSSYGYTF.

This rearrangement joins TRBV7-9 to TRBJ2-1, with TRBD2 identical over 11 bases. V shed 6 bases, J shed 1 base, and the junction held 5 bases outside the gene matches. Germline V gives CDR1 SEHNR, CDR2 FQNEAQ (reference sequence). This CDR3 contains 16 residues. The CDR3 nucleotides read TGTGCCAGCAGTGGCGGGACTAGCGGATCCTACAATGAGCAGTTCTTC. Its translation: CASSGGTSGSYNEQFF.

The chain is built from TRBV18 and TRBJ2-1; the match to TRBD1 covers 11 bases. Germline trimming cut 5 bases from V and 6 bases from J; bases unmatched to any gene: 6. The germline CDR1 and CDR2 sequences are KGHSH and LQKENI. The CDR3 loop spans 15 amino acids. Here the CDR3 DNA reads TGTGCCAGCTCAGCGGGACAGGGGGTGGGCAATGAGCAGTTCTTC. Amino acids: CASSAGQGVGNEQFF.

The chain has TRBV5-6 and TRBJ2-1, with D possibly matching TRBD1 (5 bases). CDR3 size: 13 residues. Germline V gene data show CDR1 as SGHDT and CDR2 as YYEEEE. Trimming took off 0 bases at V and 8 bases at J, with 9 bases between the two ends. The CDR3 is CASSLARAHEQFF. CDR3 in DNA: TGTGCCAGCAGCTTGGCCAGGGCACATGAGCAGTTCTTC.

This clone has ten or more counts. The chain combines TRBV24-1 with TRBJ2-2; a weak D match, TRBD1 (7 bases). The CDR3 contains 15 residues. Per germline, CDR1 KGHDR and CDR2 SFDVKD. Trimming removed 7 bases from V and 3 bases from J, with 14 bases in between. Written as DNA, the CDR3 is TGTGCCACCAGCGCGGGACAGACTCACACCGGGGAGCTGTTTTTT. Translated, it gives CATSAGQTHTGELFF.

The V call is TRBV19, the J call TRBJ2-1; 8 bases agree with TRBD1. The ends lost 5 bases at V and 4 bases at J; junction bases unmatched: 16. CDR3 length equals 18 residues. Germline V lookup: CDR1 LNHDA, CDR2 SQIVND (reference sequence). The CDR3, as DNA: TGTGCCAGTAGTGACGCACTTGGACAGGGCAAGGATTACAATGAGCAGTTCTTC. Translated, it gives CASSDALGQGKDYNEQFF.

V usage is TRBV12-3 or TRBV12-4 and J usage is TRBJ2-3; D uncertain. The CDR3 contains 12 residues. V dropped 6 bases and J dropped 2 bases, with 6 bases sitting between them. In DNA, the CDR3 is TGTGCCAGCAGCACAGTCACAGATACGCAGTATTTT. This codes for CASSTVTDTQYF.

Notes on this clone: One junction end does not reproduce the germline sequence, and a read error may be involved. This same CDR3 is encoded by further DNA sequences in the sample. The rearrangement links TRBV25-1 to TRBJ1-6; 8 bases are shared with TRBD1. CDR3 size: 15 residues. Germline V CDR1 and CDR2: MGHDK, SYGVNS. The CDR3 is CASIGRQGWDSPLHF. CDR3 nucleotides: TGTGCCAGCATCGGCCGACAGGGGTGGGATTCACCCCTTCACTTT.

CDR3 sequence: CASTGTAGTEAFF. The CDR3 nucleotides read TGTGCCAGTACTGGGACTGCCGGAACTGAAGCTTTCTTT. The chain employs TRBV19 and TRBJ1-1; maybe TRBD1 (5 bases). Germline V CDR1 and CDR2: LNHDA, SQIVND (reference sequence). There are 13 residues in the CDR3. V lost 7 bases and J 5 bases, leaving 14 bases between the germline ends. The complete variable domain, with remaining parts taken from reference TRBV19 and TRBJ1-1, reads DGGITQSPKYLFRKEGQNVTLSCEQNLNHDAMYWYRQDPGQGLRLIYYSQIVNDFQKGDIAEGYSVSREKKESFPLTVTSAQKNPTAFYLCASTGTAGTEAFFGQGTRLTVV.

The chain joins TRBV28 to TRBJ1-1; D gene ambiguous. The length of the CDR3 is 15 residues. In germline, CDR1 is MDHEN, CDR2 SYDVKM. V was pared by 4 bases and J by 1 base, with 13 bases between. This CDR3 reads CASSSYREANTEAFF. DNA of the CDR3: TGTGCCAGCAGTTCGTACCGTGAGGCGAACACTGAAGCTTTCTTT.